This is a list of T cell receptor beta chains from one sample in a study of cytomegalovirus exposure and HLA in healthy donors. Measured with immunoSEQ multiplex PCR; TCRdb has only the in-frame clones, and not every one. This sample has some 200,000 clones, with more than 60% found just once. The sample consisted of PBMCs. The receptors were gathered from a girl aged 2 to 9 in good health and CMV-seronegative. Both conserved end residues are part of each CDR3. Each record gives: D gene, V gene, clone size, CDR3 length, J gene, CDR3 DNA, CDR3 protein. A D gene is named only where the DNA matches it firmly. Clone size is stated in some rows and not others, as once, few, many or a class when expanded.

-,TRBV27,-,14,TRBJ1-3,TGTGCCAGCAGTTCCAGGACATCTGGAAACACCATATATTTT,CASSSRTSGNTIYF
-,TRBV6-5,-,15,TRBJ2-5,TGTGCCAGCAGTTCCTTTTACAGTAACCAAGAGACCCAGTACTTC,CASSSFYSNQETQYF
TRBD2,TRBV11-3,-,16,TRBJ2-3,TGTGCCAGCAGCATCGGGGGGATAGGGAGCACAGATACGCAGTATTTT,CASSIGGIGSTDTQYF
TRBD1,TRBV6-1,once,14,TRBJ1-1,TGTGCCAGCAGTACGACAGGGCTTGGCACTGAAGCTTTCTTT,CASSTTGLGTEAFF
-,TRBV5-1,-,11,TRBJ2-1,TGCGCCAGCAGCGAGGAGATTGAGCAGTTCTTC,CASSEEIEQFF
-,TRBV5-1,-,15,TRBJ1-5,TGCGCCAGCAGCTTATTCCCCGGGACTAATCAGCCCCAGCATTTT,CASSLFPGTNQPQHF
-,TRBV4-1,-,11,TRBJ2-7,TGCGCCAGCAGCCAAGCTTACGAGCAGTACTTC,CASSQAYEQYF
TRBD1,TRBV6-5,-,14,TRBJ2-7,TGTGCCAGCACGAGGGACAGAAATACCTACGAGCAGTACTTC,CASTRDRNTYEQYF
-,TRBV6-4,-,14,TRBJ1-2,TGTGCCAGCAGGGGCAAGACAGGCAACTATGGCTACACCTTC,CASRGKTGNYGYTF
TRBD1,TRBV23-1,-,16,TRBJ2-2,TGCGCCAGCAGTCAATATCACAGGGGCCACACCGGGGAGCTGTTTTTT,CASSQYHRGHTGELFF
-,TRBV19,-,14,TRBJ2-7,TGTGCCAGTAGTATAGCTGAGGGATCCCACGAGCAGTACTTC,CASSIAEGSHEQYF
-,TRBV19,-,13,TRBJ2-3,TGTGCCAGTAGTATCGAGAATACAGATACGCAGTATTTT,CASSIENTDTQYF
-,TRBV2,-,16,TRBJ1-4,TGTGCCAGCAGGCTGACAGGAGTTGCAACTAATGAAAAACTGTTTTTT,CASRLTGVATNEKLFF
TRBD1,TRBV15,-,15,TRBJ2-2,TGTGCCACCAGCAGAGATAAGGGGGCGGGCGGGGAGCTGTTTTTT,CATSRDKGAGGELFF
TRBD2,TRBV4-1,-,16,TRBJ2-1,TGCGCCAGCAGCCTGCACCGGGAGGGTGGTAGGAATGAGCAGTTCTTC,CASSLHREGGRNEQFF
-,TRBV12-5,-,15,TRBJ2-3,TGTGCTAGTGGCGGAAGAGCAGGGGCCTCAGATACGCAGTATTTT,CASGGRAGASDTQYF
TRBD1,TRBV29-1,once,13,TRBJ1-1,TGCAGCGTCAACAGGGGGGGAGGCACTGAAGCTTTCTTT,CSVNRGGGTEAFF
TRBD1,TRBV6-5,once,15,TRBJ1-2,TGTGCCAGCAGTCCCTCAGGACAGGCTAACTATGGCTACACCTTC,CASSPSGQANYGYTF
-,TRBV15,-,15,TRBJ1-4,TGTGCCACCAGCAGACTTACTGGGGGGGACGAAAAACTGTTTTTT,CATSRLTGGDEKLFF
-,TRBV7-6,-,17,TRBJ1-3,TGTGCCAGCAGCTCCAACCCTGGACACAGCTCTGGAAACACCATATATTTT,CASSSNPGHSSGNTIYF
TRBD2,TRBV29-1,-,15,TRBJ2-1,TGCAGCGTCATGTTAAGACTAGCGGGAGACAATGAGCAGTTCTTC,CSVMLRLAGDNEQFF
TRBD1,TRBV5-1,-,15,TRBJ1-2,TGCGCCAGCTCGCTAACAGGGGGGGCGAACTATGGCTACACCTTC,CASSLTGGANYGYTF
TRBD1,TRBV29-1,few,13,TRBJ1-1,TGCAGCGTTGCGGGACAGGGGCTTACTGAAGCTTTCTTT,CSVAGQGLTEAFF
-,TRBV16,-,15,TRBJ2-2,TGTGTCAGCAGCCAATGGTCCGGGAACACCGGGGAGCTGTTTTTT,CVSSQWSGNTGELFF
TRBD1,TRBV4-1,-,16,TRBJ1-4,TGCGCCAGCAGCCCTGTTGCAACAGGGGTTAACGAAAAACTGTTTTTT,CASSPVATGVNEKLFF
-,TRBV19,-,15,TRBJ1-5,TGTGCCAGTAAAGATTGGAACAGGGTTGATCAGCCCCAGCATTTT,CASKDWNRVDQPQHF
-,TRBV5-8,-,13,TRBJ1-1,TGTGCCAGCAGCTTACCGATCCCGGGAGCAGCTTTCTTT,CASSLPIPGAAFF
TRBD1,TRBV30,-,13,TRBJ2-7,TGTGCCCTTGGACGTACAGGGGGCGACGAGCAGTACTTC,CALGRTGGDEQYF
-,TRBV6-1,-,9,TRBJ1-2,TGTGCCAGCAAGATACCTCTTAGCTTC,CASKIPLSF
TRBD1,TRBV6-1,-,15,TRBJ1-2,TGTGCCAGCAGTCTCCGGGACAGGGAAAACTATGGCTACACCTTC,CASSLRDRENYGYTF
-,TRBV19,-,15,TRBJ1-3,TGTGCCAGTAGTGTTCTTCCAGGGAAGGGAAACACCATATATTTT,CASSVLPGKGNTIYF
TRBD2,TRBV7-9,-,17,TRBJ2-1,TGTGCCAGCAGCGCCGGGGGGACTAGCGGGGTTTACAATGAGCAGTTCTTC,CASSAGGTSGVYNEQFF
TRBD2,TRBV30,-,15,TRBJ2-5,TGTGCCTGGATGCTATCACCGGGACTACAAGAGACCCAGTACTTC,CAWMLSPGLQETQYF
-,TRBV6-1,once,13,TRBJ1-1,TGTGCCAGCACCAAAACAGGGAGCACTGAAGCTTTCTTT,CASTKTGSTEAFF
TRBD1,TRBV11-3,-,12,TRBJ1-2,TGTGCCAGCAGCGACAGGGGCTATGGCTACACCTTC,CASSDRGYGYTF
TRBD1,TRBV6-5,-,15,TRBJ1-1,TGTGCCAGCAGTTCGGACAGGCAAAGGAGGACTGAAGCTTTCTTT,CASSSDRQRRTEAFF
TRBD2,TRBV2,once,14,TRBJ2-1,TGTGCCAGCAGTGAAAGCGGGAGGGTGAATGAGCAGTTCTTC,CASSESGRVNEQFF
TRBD1,TRBV7-9,once,15,TRBJ2-2,TGTGCCAGCAGCGACAGGGGGCACGGATACGGGGAGCTGTTTTTT,CASSDRGHGYGELFF
TRBD1,TRBV11-1,-,14,TRBJ2-2,TGTGCCAGCAGGTGGACAGGGGGCACCGGGGAGCTGTTTTTT,CASRWTGGTGELFF
-,TRBV27,-,15,TRBJ2-1,TGTGCCAGCAGTTATACGACAGCGGGTATCCATGAGCAGTTCTTC,CASSYTTAGIHEQFF
TRBD1,TRBV6-5,-,14,TRBJ1-2,TGTGCCAGCAGACAGGGGCAGGGTTCATCTGGCTACACCTTC,CASRQGQGSSGYTF
-,TRBV19,-,13,TRBJ2-1,TGTGCCAGTAGTACATCTACGTACAATGAGCAGTTCTTC,CASSTSTYNEQFF
TRBD2,TRBV29-1,-,14,TRBJ2-7,TGCAGCGTTGAAGGGCCAAGAGGGAGGGGTGAGCAGTACTTC,CSVEGPRGRGEQYF
TRBD2,TRBV5-1,-,15,TRBJ2-3,TGCGCCAGCAGCTTGGTGGTAGCGGGTGCAGATACGCAGTATTTT,CASSLVVAGADTQYF
TRBD2,TRBV7-3,-,15,TRBJ2-5,TGTGCCAGCAGCCTTGCGGGGGGAAGCCAAGAGACCCAGTACTTC,CASSLAGGSQETQYF
-,TRBV30,once,10,TRBJ2-1,TGTGCCTGGCAAGGGACTCAGCAGTTCTTC,CAWQGTQQFF
-,TRBV29-1,-,13,TRBJ1-1,TGCAGCGTTGAGGGACTGATGAACACTGAAGCTTTCTTT,CSVEGLMNTEAFF
-,TRBV7-3,-,13,TRBJ1-1,TGTGCCAGCAGCTTAATTAGGAACACTGAAGCTTTCTTT,CASSLIRNTEAFF
-,TRBV2,once,11,TRBJ2-7,TGTGCCAGCACTCTGGGCCACGAGCAGTACTTC,CASTLGHEQYF
-,TRBV5-1,few,14,TRBJ1-4,TGCGCCAGCAGCCTCGACAGGCCAAATGAAAAACTGTTTTTT,CASSLDRPNEKLFF
-,TRBV27,-,14,TRBJ2-1,TGTGCCAGCAGTTTTTACAGAAATTTTAATGAGCAGTTCTTC,CASSFYRNFNEQFF
-,TRBV7-9,-,11,TRBJ2-7,TGTGCCAGCAGCTTTGAGGGACTTGGGTACTTC,CASSFEGLGYF
TRBD2,TRBV5-4,-,15,TRBJ2-7,TGTGCCAGCAGCCCGGGTCGGGCTAGCGGGGACGAGCAGTACTTC,CASSPGRASGDEQYF
-,TRBV14,-,14,TRBJ2-4,TGTGCCAGCAGCTCACAGCTAGCCAAAAACATTCAGTACTTC,CASSSQLAKNIQYF
TRBD1,TRBV5-1,-,14,TRBJ2-7,TGCGCCAGCAGTTCCGGGACAGGGTCCTACGAGCAGTACTTC,CASSSGTGSYEQYF